This is a list of T cell receptor beta chains from one sample in a study of shared clonotypes between healthy human individuals. TCRdb's copy holds only in-frame clones and misses some; the assay was immunoSEQ multiplex PCR. The table lists roughly 2.5 million clones, roughly 92% of them singletons. Sequencing was done on a sample of naive CD4+ T cells sorted from blood. The receptors come from a man aged 18 to 29 in good health. Both conserved end residues are part of each CDR3. A D gene is named only where the DNA matches it firmly. The listing skips clone size in some rows; elsewhere it reads once, few, many or a size class.

TRBJ1-5 NA 15 NA TRBV5-1 TGCGCCAGCAGCTCGACAGGTGACAGCAATCAGCCCCAGCATTTT CASSSTGDSNQPQHF
TRBJ2-6 NA 18 NA TRBV19 TGTGCCAGTAGTATGGGGGGCAGCTCCCTCTCTGGGGCCAACGTCCTGACTTTC CASSMGGSSLSGANVLTF
TRBJ2-5 NA 13 once TRBV27 TGTGCCAGCCGGGGGGCCCCGGGGGGTCGGTCGTACTTC CASRGAPGGRSYF
TRBJ1-6 TRBD1 19 once TRBV5-6 TGTGCCAGCAGCTTACTCCGGGACAGGGGAGGGCCCTATAATTCACCCCTCCACTTT CASSLLRDRGGPYNSPLHF
TRBJ1-1 NA 16 NA TRBV2 TGTGCCAGCAGTGATGAGGGGGTTCTTGGGGGCCCTGAAGCTTTCTTT CASSDEGVLGGPEAFF
TRBJ2-7 NA 14 NA TRBV10-2 TGCGCCAGCAGTGAGGGAGGGGGTGACTACGAGCAGTACTTC CASSEGGGDYEQYF
TRBJ1-5 TRBD1 15 NA TRBV9 TGTGCCAGCAGTTATACAGGGGAAAAAAATCAGCCCCAGCATTTT CASSYTGEKNQPQHF
TRBJ2-1 NA 19 NA TRBV14 TGTGCCAGCAGCCAAGAGAAGAGGACTGCAAACTGCTCCTACAATGAGCAGTTCTTC CASSQEKRTANCSYNEQFF
TRBJ2-5 TRBD2 14 NA TRBV30 TGTGCCTGGAGTGCCGGGACTAAAGGAGAGACCCAGTACTTC CAWSAGTKGETQYF
TRBJ1-5 NA 13 NA TRBV19 TGTGCCAGTAAAAGAAGATACAATCAGCCCCAGCATTTT CASKRRYNQPQHF